These 14 T cell receptor beta chains were all obtained from the same sample, sequenced in a study of T-cell memory formation after mild COVID-19. TCRdb recomputed calls from the 5' RACE reads with MiXCR, one row per CDR3 protein. The table includes some 250,000 distinct CDR3 sequences, 9.4% detected once. The specimen was PBMCs or a T cell subset sorted from them (not recorded which). The source of these receptors is a man younger than 35 who had mild COVID-19 (a few samples of this study predate the infection). Cell type and time point are not known.

This clonotype was detected only a few times. The chain has TRBV7-2 and TRBJ2-7; D gene uncertain. Trimming shortened V by 0 bases and J by 2 bases, and 5 bases separated the two germline ends. This CDR3 has 13 residues. The germline V gene has CDR1 SGHTA and CDR2 FQGNSA. CDR3: CASSLASAYEQYV. The CDR3 bases are TGTGCCAGCAGCTTAGCATCTGCCTACGAGCAGTACGTC.

This clonotype was recorded at least ten times. The V gene is TRBV4-1, the J gene TRBJ2-1; possible D gene TRBD2, 5 bases. Trimming pared 0 bases from V and 8 bases from J, leaving 14 bases between. The CDR3 has 15 residues. The germline V gene encodes CDR1 MGHRA and CDR2 YSYEKL. CDR3 sequence reads: CASSQERRGVDEQFF. The DNA of the CDR3 is TGCGCCAGCAGCCAAGAGCGACGGGGAGTCGATGAGCAGTTCTTC.

J is TRBJ2-7 and V is TRBV30; 7 bases fit TRBD2. The CDR3 loop spans 13 amino acids. After removal of 4 bases from V and 6 bases from J, the junction contained 9 bases not matched to a gene. Germline V gene lookup returns CDR1 GTSNPN and CDR2 SVGIG (reference sequence). CDR3 protein: CAWNRDGGSEQYF. The CDR3, as DNA: TGTGCCTGGAACCGGGACGGGGGGTCCGAGCAGTACTTC.

The chain combines TRBV6-5 with TRBJ2-5, with 9 bases matching TRBD1. CDR1 and CDR2 from the germline V gene are MNHEY and SVGAGI. The junction had 8 bases not matched to a gene; V was cut back by 5 bases and J by 7 bases. CDR3 length equals 14 residues. The CDR3 DNA reads TGTGCCAGCAGTCGGGACAGGGACGTAAGGACCCAGTACTTC. It codes for CASSRDRDVRTQYF.

In this sample, this clonotype turned up many times. The chain employs TRBV20-1 and TRBJ1-1; D uncertain. Germline loops: CDR1 DFQATT, CDR2 SNEGSKA (reference sequence). The CDR3 sequence is 13 residues long. The V gene lost 3 bases and the J gene lost 5 bases, with 13 bases spanning the gap. The CDR3 reads CSASRGRRTEAFF. In DNA, the CDR3 is TGCAGTGCTAGTCGAGGGCGGAGGACTGAAGCTTTCTTT.

The chain couples TRBV27 to TRBJ2-1, with a tentative D call TRBD2 (7 bases). V gave up 7 bases and J gave up 12 bases, with 25 bases separating them. This CDR3 contains 15 residues. Germline CDR1 is MNHEY and CDR2 is SMNVEV (reference sequence). The CDR3 spells CASTSGGGPAGAQFF. In nucleotides, the CDR3 is TGTGCCAGCACCTCTGGGGGAGGGCCGGCGGGGGCGCAGTTCTTC.

The chain links TRBV12-3 or TRBV12-4 to TRBJ1-2, with 9 bases lining up with TRBD1. The CDR3 length is 17 residues. Unmatched junction bases numbered 10, after V lost 5 bases and J lost 0 bases. CDR3 amino acids: CASSLRDRALANYGYTF. As DNA, the CDR3 is TGTGCCAGCAGTCTCCGGGACAGGGCATTAGCTAACTATGGCTACACCTTC.

The chain employs TRBV6-2 or TRBV6-3 and TRBJ2-2, with D uncertain. With 8 bases removed from V and 1 base from J, the gap between germline ends came to 14 bases. CDR1 is MNHEY, CDR2 SVGEGT, per germline. CDR3 length: 15 residues. The CDR3 is CASRSWLENTGELFF. As DNA, the CDR3 is TGTGCCAGCCGCTCGTGGCTAGAGAACACCGGGGAGCTGTTTTTT.

This clonotype was picked up many times. V and J are TRBV29-1 and TRBJ2-1; D possibly matches TRBD1 or TRBD2 (5 bases each). The CDR3 sequence is 13 residues long. CDR1 and CDR2 from the germline V gene are SQVTM and ANQGSEA. Deletions cut 7 bases from V and 3 bases from J, with 13 bases between. CDR3 in DNA: TGCAGCGGCCGGGACGGATTCTACAATGAGCAGTTCTTC. It codes for CSGRDGFYNEQFF.

V is TRBV11-2 and J is TRBJ1-5; D is uncertain. The germline V gene has CDR1 SGHAT and CDR2 FQNNGV. The CDR3 length is 15 residues. Trimming took 3 bases from V and 5 from J, leaving 14 bases between them. The CDR3 reads CASSFKGLKDQPQHF. CDR3 DNA sequence: TGTGCCAGCAGCTTTAAAGGTCTGAAGGATCAGCCCCAGCATTTT.

The chain carries TRBV20-1 and TRBJ2-5, with 9 nucleotides matching TRBD1. Germline CDR1 is DFQATT and CDR2 is SNEGSKA (reference sequence). Trimming took 5 bases from V and 4 from J; bases not matched to a gene: 8. The CDR3 has 14 amino acids. The CDR3: CSAPGTGSLETQYF. The CDR3 DNA reads as TGCAGTGCTCCCGGGACAGGGTCGTTAGAGACCCAGTACTTC.

This clonotype was seen at least ten times. CDR3 protein: CATLGASTDTQYF. In DNA, the CDR3 is TGTGCCACCCTCGGGGCTAGCACAGATACGCAGTATTTT. V and J are TRBV10-3 and TRBJ2-3, with D perhaps assigned TRBD1 or TRBD2 (5 bases each). The V gene lost 10 bases and the J gene lost 0 bases, with 11 bases spanning the gap. Looked up from germline, CDR1 is ENHRY and CDR2 is SYGVKD. The CDR3 is 13 residues long.

This clonotype was detected a few times. The chain joins TRBV14 to TRBJ2-7; tentative D call: TRBD1 (5 bases). V was cut by 4 bases and J by 6 bases, with 13 bases left in between. Germline loops: CDR1 SGHDN, CDR2 FVKESK. The CDR3 contains 13 residues. CDR3 amino acids: CASSPPGHPEQYF. DNA of the CDR3: TGTGCCAGCAGCCCGCCCGGACATCCCGAGCAGTACTTC.

The V call is TRBV5-1, the J call TRBJ2-3; 13 nucleotides match TRBD2. This CDR3 has 16 residues. J gave up 3 bases and V 3 bases, and 4 bases lay outside the gene matches. The germline V gene has CDR1 SGHRS and CDR2 YFSETQ. CDR3 protein: CASSSTTSGGTDTQYF. Written as DNA, the CDR3 is TGCGCCAGCAGCTCTACGACTAGCGGGGGGACAGATACGCAGTATTTT.